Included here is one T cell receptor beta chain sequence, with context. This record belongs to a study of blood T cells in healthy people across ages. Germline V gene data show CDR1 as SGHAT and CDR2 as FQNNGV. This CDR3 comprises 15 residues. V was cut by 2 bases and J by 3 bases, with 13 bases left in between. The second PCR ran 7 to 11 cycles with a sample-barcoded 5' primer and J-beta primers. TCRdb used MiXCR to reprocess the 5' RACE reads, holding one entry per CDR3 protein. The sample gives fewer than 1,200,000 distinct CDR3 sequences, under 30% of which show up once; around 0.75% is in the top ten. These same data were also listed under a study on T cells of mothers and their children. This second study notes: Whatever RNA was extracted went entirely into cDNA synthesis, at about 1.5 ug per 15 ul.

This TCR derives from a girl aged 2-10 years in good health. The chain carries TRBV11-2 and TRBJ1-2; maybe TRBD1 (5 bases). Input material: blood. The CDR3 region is CASSLLAGNHYGYTF. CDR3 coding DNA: TGTGCCAGCAGCTTATTAGCAGGGAACCACTATGGCTACACCTTC.